This T cell receptor beta chain emerged from a study of blood T cells in healthy people across ages. This clonotype was picked up many times. A second PCR, run for about 7 to 11 cycles, used a sample-barcoded 5' primer plus a J-beta primer mix. TCRdb ran MiXCR on the 5' RACE reads and lists one entry per CDR3 protein. Among about 930,000 distinct CDR3 sequences, 29% were seen once, and the ten largest hold roughly a tenth. Trimming pared 7 bases from V and 5 bases from J, leaving 12 bases between. This CDR3 comprises 13 residues. CDR1 MNHEY and CDR2 SVGAGI come from the germline V gene. This sample was also put to use in a study of T cells of mothers and their children. That work adds: The data showed no persistent microchimeric T cell clones.

This rearrangement joins TRBV6-5 to TRBJ2-1; no definite D call. The source of this sequence is a woman aged 40 to 50 in good health. The sequenced sample consisted of blood. The CDR3 DNA reads as TGTGCCAGCATGAAAGGCAGCGACAATGAGCAGTTCTTC. Encoded protein: CASMKGSDNEQFF.